One T cell receptor beta chain is described in this entry. What it binds is unknown. The sample is drawn from a study of monozygotic twins with cystic fibrosis. Study information: With about 15 PCR cycles, barcoded libraries came from around 2.9 micrograms of fragmented DNA. General observations from the study: Nucleotide-identical clonotype sharing was significantly higher within monozygotic CF twin pairs than between unrelated CF individuals. Age, concordance and disease severity did not associate with shared CDR3 numbers. J usage was most co-twin-similar in 8 of 16 pairs, V in 13.

Sequencing was performed with immunoSEQ multiplex PCR; in TCRdb, only in-frame clones are kept and a portion is missing. The table shows around 30,000 clones, with about nine tenths occurring only once. V was clipped by 0 bases and J by 0 bases; unmatched bases: 8. The CDR3 is 16 residues long. Germline loops: CDR1 GTSNPN, CDR2 SVGIG (reference sequence). The sample taken for sequencing was blood. This sequence joins TRBV30 and TRBJ2-7; TRBD2 aligns across 7 bases. The sequence was collected from a girl aged 2 to 9 with cystic fibrosis. The CDR3 DNA reads as TGTGCCTGGAGTGTAGTGGGGGGGGTCAACTCCTACGAGCAGTACTTC. This encodes CAWSVVGGVNSYEQYF. The entire variable domain, with the rest obtained from reference TRBV30 and TRBJ2-7, is as follows: SQTIHQWPATLVQPVGSPLSLECTVEGTSNPNLYWYRQAAGRGLQLLFYSVGIGQISSEVPQNLSASRPQDRQFILSSKKLLLSDSGFYLCAWSVVGGVNSYEQYFGPGTRLTVT.